The 14 T cell receptor beta chains in this list originate from one sample, sequenced in a study of T cells in Graves' hyperthyroidism and ophthalmopathy. Amplification of TCR beta CDR3 regions used RNA as the template. RT-PCR in the first round (using the HTBI primer set) targeted the TCR CDR3. TCRdb analysed the multiplex PCR reads with MiXCR anew, one entry per CDR3 protein. The data contain roughly 710,000 distinct CDR3 sequences, 30% to 40% of them seen just once; the ten biggest clones take up less than 40%. Sequencing input: blood. Receptor source: a woman between 40 and 50 years old with Graves' hyperthyroidism.

The V and J genes are TRBV6-1 and TRBJ2-5; D not resolved. This CDR3 has 13 residues. Germline loops: CDR1 MNHNS, CDR2 SASEGT. V was trimmed by 6 bases and J by 5 bases, leaving 13 bases between them. This CDR3 is CASRKLGTETQYF. CDR3 bases: TGTGCCAGCAGAAAATTAGGAACGGAGACCCAGTACTTC.

In this sample, this clonotype turned up many times. The chain links TRBV7-2 to TRBJ1-2; unclear D gene. The V and J ends lost 6 bases and 8 bases respectively, with 10 bases between them. The CDR3 length is 11 residues. CDR1 and CDR2 from the germline V gene are SGHTA and FQGNSA. The CDR3: CASRGLGGYTF. CDR3 bases: TGTGCCAGCAGAGGTCTTGGGGGCTACACCTTC.

CDR3 loop: CASSLQGIAIYEQYF. Written as DNA, the CDR3 is TGTGCCAGCAGTTTACAAGGGATCGCAATCTACGAGCAGTACTTC. The rearrangement uses TRBV7-2 and TRBJ2-7, with no clear D. The germline V and J ends were trimmed by 6 bases and 3 bases, with 18 bases remaining between them. The CDR3 contains 15 residues. Germline V gives CDR1 SGHTA, CDR2 FQGNSA.

This clonotype has more than one count but fewer than ten. The chain combines TRBV19 with TRBJ1-4; TRBD1 matches at 7 bases. This CDR3 region has 15 residues. Germline trimming cut 6 bases from V and 4 bases from J; bases unmatched to any gene: 8. Germline-derived CDR1 and CDR2 are LNHDA and SQIVND (reference sequence). The CDR3 nucleotides are TGTGCCAGTAGGAGAGACAGGGCTTATAATGAAAAACTGTTTTTT. This codes for CASRRDRAYNEKLFF.

This clonotype was picked up many times. The chain links TRBV5-6 to TRBJ1-2; no reliable D call. Germline lookup yields CDR1 SGHDT and CDR2 YYEEEE. V was cut by 0 bases and J by 8 bases, with 11 bases left in between. This CDR3 is 13 amino acids long. The CDR3 DNA reads as TGTGCCAGCAGCTTGGTCGGCGAGAGCGGCTACACCTTC. Amino acids: CASSLVGESGYTF. Based on the CDR3 plus reference TRBV5-6 and TRBJ1-2, the full variable domain is DAGVTQSPTHLIKTRGQQVTLRCSPKSGHDTVSWYQQALGQGPQFIFQYYEEEERQRGNFPDRFSGHQFPNYSSELNVNALLLGDSALYLCASSLVGESGYTFGSGTRLTVV.

This clonotype has just a few counts. This sequence joins TRBV3-1 and TRBJ2-5; no clear D. The CDR3 extends over 13 amino acids. Germline V gives CDR1 LGHDT, CDR2 YNNKEL (reference sequence). V dropped 4 bases and J dropped 5 bases, with 11 bases sitting between them. In nucleotides, the CDR3 is TGTGCCAGCAGCCGACAAGAGGAGGAGACCCAGTACTTC. It encodes CASSRQEEETQYF.

The sample holds many counts of this clonotype. This chain joins TRBV7-6 and TRBJ1-2; D unclear. V lost 11 bases and J 0 bases, leaving 10 bases between the germline ends. From germline, CDR1 is SGHVS and CDR2 FNYEAQ. The CDR3 sequence is 12 residues long. CDR3 residues: CAAWGTNYGYTF. DNA for the CDR3: TGTGCCGCCTGGGGAACTAACTATGGCTACACCTTC. The full variable domain, with the rest looked up from reference TRBV7-6 and TRBJ1-2, is GAGVSQSPRYKVTKRGQDVALRCDPISGHVSLYWYRQALGQGPEFLTYFNYEAQQDKSGLPNDRFSAERPEGSISTLTIQRTEQRDSAMYRCAAWGTNYGYTFGSGTRLTVV.

This clonotype appeared many times. The chain recombines TRBV7-9 with TRBJ2-7, with D perhaps TRBD1 (6 bases). Looked up from germline, CDR1 is SEHNR and CDR2 is FQNEAQ (reference sequence). The V gene lost 3 bases and the J gene lost 3 bases, with 12 bases spanning the gap. This CDR3 comprises 14 residues. For the CDR3, the DNA is TGTGCCAGCAGCTTGGGCCGGGACATCTACGAGCAGTACTTC. The encoded protein is CASSLGRDIYEQYF.

Remarks on this clonotype: With a much larger clone just one base away, this may be a read error. This chain connects TRBV12-3 or TRBV12-4 to TRBJ2-2; possibly TRBD2 for D (6 bases). There are 15 residues in the CDR3. CDR3 in amino acids: CASSRTDAYTGGLFF. CDR3 DNA sequence: TGTGCCAGCAGTCGGACGGATGCTTACACCGGGGGGCTGTTTTTT.

The CDR3 DNA reads as TGCGCCAGCAGCTTGGCATTAGAGGGACAGGGAGATGGCTACACCTTC. Its translation is CASSLALEGQGDGYTF. The chain combines TRBV5-1 with TRBJ1-2; 9 bases fit TRBD1. The trim removed 0 bases at V and 6 bases at J, leaving 9 bases unmatched. From germline, CDR1 is SGHRS and CDR2 YFSETQ. There are 16 residues in the CDR3.

The V call is TRBV7-2, the J call TRBJ2-6; D is perhaps TRBD2 (6 bases). Germline V gives CDR1 SGHTA, CDR2 FQGNSA. CDR3 length equals 17 residues. Trimming shortened V by 5 bases and J by 2 bases, and 16 bases separated the two germline ends. This CDR3 is CASSPRLGLTGANVLTF. The DNA of the CDR3 is TGTGCCAGCAGCCCAAGGCTGGGACTTACTGGGGCCAACGTCCTGACTTTC. The whole variable domain, remainder taken from reference TRBV7-2 and TRBJ2-6, is GAGVSQSPSNKVTEKGKDVELRCDPISGHTALYWYRQSLGQGLEFLIYFQGNSAPDKSGLPSDRFSAERTGGSVSTLTIQRTQQEDSAVYLCASSPRLGLTGANVLTFGAGSRLTVL.

This clonotype was observed a handful of times. The V call is TRBV20-1, the J call TRBJ2-5, with 7 bases aligning to TRBD1. This CDR3 has 14 amino acids. The junction had 4 bases not matched to a gene; V was cut back by 0 bases and J by 3 bases. CDR1 and CDR2 (germline): DFQATT, SNEGSKA (reference sequence). The DNA of the CDR3 is TGCAGTGCTAGAGATATAGGGGGCGAAGAGACCCAGTACTTC. Translation gives CSARDIGGEETQYF.

CDR3 in DNA: TGTGCCAGCAGCCCGTCTGTGAGTCCCAACGAGCAGTACTTC. Amino acid sequence: CASSPSVSPNEQYF. This rearrangement joins TRBV9 to TRBJ2-7; the D is unclear. Trimming shortened V by 4 bases and J by 5 bases, and 16 bases separated the two germline ends. The V gene's germline CDR1 is SGDLS and CDR2 YYNGEE. The CDR3 runs to 14 residues.

This clonotype was seen a few times. The gene calls are TRBV7-3 and TRBJ2-7; the D gene is possibly TRBD2 (5 bases). Germline CDR1 and CDR2: SGHTA and FQGTGA. The CDR3 has 14 residues. The germline V and J ends were trimmed by 5 bases and 7 bases, with 18 bases remaining between them. The CDR3 sequence: CASSEGGSYNEQYF. The CDR3 bases are TGTGCCAGCAGCGAGGGCGGGTCTTACAATGAGCAGTACTTC.